The sequence of this T cell receptor beta chain was determined in a study of blood T cell repertoires in COVID-19. V was pared by 4 bases and J by 2 bases, with 5 bases of the junction left unmatched. CDR1 is LNHDA, CDR2 SQIVND, per germline (reference sequence). The length of the CDR3 is 15 residues. The assay was immunoSEQ multiplex PCR, and TCRdb's table has in-frame clones only and misses some. The repertoire holds 130,000 to 150,000 clones, approximately 86% seen once, with less than 0.95% in the top ten. The chain couples TRBV19 to TRBJ2-3, with 8 bases matching TRBD2. Sequenced material: peripheral blood. This TCR was recovered from a woman aged 45-65 years with acute or convalescent COVID-19. CDR3 coding DNA: TGTGCCAGTAGTAGGATAGCGGGGTACACAGATACGCAGTATTTT. The encoded protein is CASSRIAGYTDTQYF.